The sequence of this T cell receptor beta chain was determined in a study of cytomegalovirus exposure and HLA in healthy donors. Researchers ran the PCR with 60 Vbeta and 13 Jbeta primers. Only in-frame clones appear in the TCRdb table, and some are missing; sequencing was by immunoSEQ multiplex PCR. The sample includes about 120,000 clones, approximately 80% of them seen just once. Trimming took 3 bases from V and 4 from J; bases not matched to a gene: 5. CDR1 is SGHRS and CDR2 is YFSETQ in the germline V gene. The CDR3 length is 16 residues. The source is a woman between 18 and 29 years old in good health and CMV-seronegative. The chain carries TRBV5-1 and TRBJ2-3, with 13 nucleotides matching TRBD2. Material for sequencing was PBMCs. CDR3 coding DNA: TGCGCCAGCAGCTGGGGACTAGCGGGAAGCTCAGATACGCAGTATTTT. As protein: CASSWGLAGSSDTQYF.